This is a list of T cell receptor beta chains from one sample in a study of T cells expressing NK-cell markers. TCRdb re-analyzed the 5' RACE reads; it lists each CDR3 protein once, without DNA. The specimen's table records approximately 150,000 distinct CDR3 sequences. Sequencing input: blood T cells: a sorted CD56 or NKG2C T cell subset, CD4+ or CD8+ T cells, or bulk PBMC T cells (not recorded which). The receptors come from a man aged 18 to 30 in good health. Each CDR3 is given with its conserved first and last residue. Fields, in order: clone size, V gene, J gene, CDR3 protein. Some rows have no size entry. The others give once, few or many, or a class for an expanded clone.

abundance: .; v_gene: TRBV27; j_gene: TRBJ2-1; CDR3aa: CASIQRSAGGPYNEQFF
abundance: .; v_gene: TRBV7-8; j_gene: TRBJ1-1; CDR3aa: CASSQALVRNTEAFF
abundance: .; v_gene: TRBV12-3/TRBV12-4; j_gene: TRBJ1-2; CDR3aa: CASSWPGRNGYTF
abundance: .; v_gene: TRBV24-1; j_gene: TRBJ2-6; CDR3aa: CATSDLDANVLTF
abundance: .; v_gene: TRBV28; j_gene: TRBJ1-5; CDR3aa: CASSGSRPINQPQHF
abundance: .; v_gene: TRBV27; j_gene: TRBJ2-7; CDR3aa: CASSPTGHEQYF
abundance: .; v_gene: TRBV7-6; j_gene: TRBJ2-1; CDR3aa: CASSLDGTSGYNEQFF
abundance: .; v_gene: TRBV7-8; j_gene: TRBJ1-5; CDR3aa: CASSLRADGQPQHF
abundance: .; v_gene: TRBV2; j_gene: TRBJ2-1; CDR3aa: CASRLRREGPNEQFF
abundance: .; v_gene: TRBV7-3; j_gene: TRBJ2-7; CDR3aa: CASSPSGRPYEQYF
abundance: .; v_gene: TRBV5-1; j_gene: TRBJ2-7; CDR3aa: CASSLYPTSNPYEQYF
abundance: .; v_gene: TRBV7-9; j_gene: TRBJ2-5; CDR3aa: CASSVLGGIETQYF
abundance: .; v_gene: TRBV20-1; j_gene: TRBJ2-1; CDR3aa: CSAVLAGGVEQFF
abundance: .; v_gene: TRBV27; j_gene: TRBJ2-1; CDR3aa: CASNGGHNEQFF
abundance: .; v_gene: TRBV6-5; j_gene: TRBJ2-1; CDR3aa: CASSSTRDRVYEQFF
abundance: .; v_gene: TRBV29-1; j_gene: TRBJ2-1; CDR3aa: CSVDERNNEQFF
abundance: .; v_gene: TRBV2; j_gene: TRBJ1-5; CDR3aa: CASSESGNNQPQHF
abundance: medium-sized; v_gene: TRBV7-9; j_gene: TRBJ2-1; CDR3aa: CASRTDYNEQFF
abundance: .; v_gene: TRBV18; j_gene: TRBJ2-3; CDR3aa: CASSPGDREANTQYF
abundance: .; v_gene: TRBV5-1; j_gene: TRBJ2-3; CDR3aa: CASSSPPGLQNTDTQYF
abundance: .; v_gene: TRBV11-2; j_gene: TRBJ1-2; CDR3aa: CASSRFSGNEGYTF
abundance: .; v_gene: TRBV7-6; j_gene: TRBJ2-5; CDR3aa: CASTMSDGTGGETQYF
abundance: .; v_gene: TRBV12-3/TRBV12-4; j_gene: TRBJ2-5; CDR3aa: CASSRGEETQYF
abundance: .; v_gene: TRBV13; j_gene: TRBJ2-3; CDR3aa: CASSLDRGTDTQYF
abundance: .; v_gene: TRBV6-1; j_gene: TRBJ2-1; CDR3aa: CASSASGTVFNEQFF
abundance: .; v_gene: TRBV24-1; j_gene: TRBJ2-1; CDR3aa: CATSDRRQGGYNEQFF
abundance: .; v_gene: TRBV6-4; j_gene: TRBJ2-1; CDR3aa: CASSDSTSAGHEQFF
abundance: .; v_gene: TRBV7-9; j_gene: TRBJ2-4; CDR3aa: CASSPGTSENIQYF
abundance: .; v_gene: TRBV6-2/TRBV6-3; j_gene: TRBJ2-3; CDR3aa: CASTPTGADTQYF
abundance: .; v_gene: TRBV7-8; j_gene: TRBJ2-1; CDR3aa: CASTSPAGVYNEQFF
abundance: .; v_gene: TRBV9; j_gene: TRBJ1-4; CDR3aa: CASSGGVGVNEKLFF
abundance: hyperexpanded; v_gene: TRBV30; j_gene: TRBJ2-3; CDR3aa: CAWSVAGDGTDTQYF
abundance: .; v_gene: TRBV5-4; j_gene: TRBJ1-2; CDR3aa: CASSLRQGKGYTF
abundance: .; v_gene: TRBV7-9; j_gene: TRBJ2-5; CDR3aa: CASSSGLAGQETQYF
abundance: .; v_gene: TRBV5-1; j_gene: TRBJ2-3; CDR3aa: CASSFFNVGGVSTDTQYF
abundance: .; v_gene: TRBV4-2; j_gene: TRBJ2-5; CDR3aa: CASSQVASGRGETQYF
abundance: .; v_gene: TRBV25-1; j_gene: TRBJ2-6; CDR3aa: CASSTKDAYGANVLTF
abundance: .; v_gene: TRBV6-2/TRBV6-3; j_gene: TRBJ2-3; CDR3aa: CASTPGLAGTDTQYF
abundance: .; v_gene: TRBV12-3/TRBV12-4; j_gene: TRBJ1-4; CDR3aa: CASSLTGVGNEKLFF
abundance: .; v_gene: TRBV18; j_gene: TRBJ2-1; CDR3aa: CASSPRDRSYNEQFF